The rows below give T cell receptor beta chains drawn from one sample of a study of blood T cell repertoires in COVID-19. Sequencing used immunoSEQ multiplex PCR; TCRdb keeps in-frame clones, though not all of them. The sample lists 350,000 to 450,000 clones, around 87% occurring once. The sample consisted of PBMCs or T cells enriched from blood (not recorded which). The source of these receptors is a man younger than 45 who had recovered from COVID-19. The CDR3 runs from the conserved cysteine through the conserved F or W. The order of the fields is V gene, J gene, CDR3 protein.

>TRBV12-1|TRBJ2-1
CASSPKLLTQCETYNEQFF
>TRBV5-1|TRBJ2-7
CASSFIGTGSSEQYF
>TRBV6-5|TRBJ2-6
CATSQWWSGANVLTF
>TRBV21-1|TRBJ2-7
CASSNHRGMNEQYF
>TRBV19|TRBJ2-2
CASRPYSGELFF
>TRBV25-1|TRBJ2-3
CASRDRGWTDTQYF
>TRBV7-8|TRBJ2-1
CASSEWTSGDNEQFF
>TRBV5-6|TRBJ2-3
CASSFLLADTQYF
>TRBV7-9|TRBJ2-3
CASSLFVSESTDTQYF
>TRBV2|TRBJ1-5
CASRPTPEIRGNQPQHF
>TRBV3-1/TRBV3-2|TRBJ1-5
CASSPRSGGSNQPQHF
>TRBV9|TRBJ2-5
CASSALQGVWETQYF
>TRBV25-1|TRBJ1-3
CASSVLGNTIYF
>TRBV2|TRBJ2-1
CASYGLARNEQFF
>TRBV19|TRBJ2-1
CASSIDAQAGGPSSYNEQFF
>TRBV10-1|TRBJ1-5
CASSESPGQPQHF
>TRBV7-6|TRBJ1-4
CASSSGTDRGPNEKLFF
>TRBV2|TRBJ2-1
CASSDNRSGFF
>TRBV12-3/TRBV12-4|TRBJ2-7
CASRSGSRYEQYF
>TRBV6-5|TRBJ1-1
CASSYLGQMNTEAFF